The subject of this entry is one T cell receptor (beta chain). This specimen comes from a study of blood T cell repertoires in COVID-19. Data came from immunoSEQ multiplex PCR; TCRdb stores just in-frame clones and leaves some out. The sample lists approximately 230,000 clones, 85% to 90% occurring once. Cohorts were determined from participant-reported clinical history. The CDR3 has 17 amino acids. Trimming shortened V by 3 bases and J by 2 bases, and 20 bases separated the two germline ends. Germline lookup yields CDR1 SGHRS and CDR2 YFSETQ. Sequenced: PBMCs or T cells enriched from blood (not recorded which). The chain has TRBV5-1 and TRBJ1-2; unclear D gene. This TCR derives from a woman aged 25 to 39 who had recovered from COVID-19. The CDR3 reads CASSSQSRAEANYGYTF. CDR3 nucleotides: TGCGCCAGCAGCTCCCAAAGTCGCGCCGAAGCAAACTATGGCTACACCTTC.